Given below is one T cell receptor (beta chain) in context. Its target is not known. A multiplex PCR was run with 60 Vbeta primers and 13 Jbeta primers. Some clones are missing from TCRdb's copy, which holds only in-frame ones; the method was immunoSEQ multiplex PCR. The sample lists 90,000 to 140,000 clones; around 75% were seen once. The entry originates in a study of cytomegalovirus exposure and HLA in healthy donors. General study results and limits: Reportedly, diagnosis of cytomegalovirus status by the classifier showed high specificity and sensitivity. Earlier results showed most TCR beta V segments being productive about 90% or about 30% of the time. It was shown in a later analysis that HLA-associated TCR beta chains were more clonally expanded than other, equally common chains.

The sequence came from a man in his thirties or forties in good health and CMV-seronegative. The source material was PBMCs.

The CDR3 region has the DNA TGTGCCAGCAGCTTAACTTTCCAAGAGACCCAGTACTTC. Protein: CASSLTFQETQYF. The J gene is TRBJ2-5, the V gene TRBV7-9; no definite D call. CDR3 length equals 13 residues. The germline V gene encodes CDR1 SEHNR and CDR2 FQNEAQ (reference sequence). V lost 2 bases to trimming and J lost 1 base, with 5 bases between them.